A single sample gave rise to the 32 T cell receptor beta chains below, sequenced in a study of cytomegalovirus exposure and HLA in healthy donors. The PCR used 60 Vbeta and 13 Jbeta primers. This table comes from immunoSEQ multiplex PCR, and its TCRdb copy is limited to in-frame clones, with some not included. The sample includes some 120,000 clones, roughly a tenth of them seen just once. The sequenced material came from PBMCs. Receptors originate from a woman younger than 35 in good health and CMV-seropositive.

This clone was counted between two and nine times. The rearrangement joins TRBV6-6 to TRBJ1-1; TRBD1 is a possible D gene (5 bases). In germline, CDR1 is MNHNY, CDR2 SVGAGI (reference sequence). The germline V and J ends were trimmed by 3 bases and 10 bases, with 9 bases remaining between them. This CDR3 has 11 residues. The CDR3 reads CASSYGGGAFF. DNA of the CDR3: TGTGCCAGCAGTTATGGCGGGGGAGCTTTCTTT.

This clone was seen more than once but under ten times. The J gene is TRBJ2-5, the V gene TRBV5-4, with TRBD2 matching over 8 bases. The V and J ends lost 7 bases and 5 bases, in that order; junction bases with no gene match: 10. Germline V gene lookup returns CDR1 SGHNT and CDR2 YYREEE (reference sequence). The CDR3 covers 14 residues. The CDR3 nucleotides read TGTGCCAGCGGCGAGTCGGGAGGGCGTGAGACCCAGTACTTC. Protein sequence: CASGESGGRETQYF.

This clone was observed a few times. The same CDR3 can be traced to other DNA sequences in this sample. The V gene is TRBV30, the J gene TRBJ2-3; no reliable D call. The CDR3 has 12 residues. The V gene's germline CDR1 is GTSNPN and CDR2 SVGIG (reference sequence). Trimming left V 2 bases short and J 0 bases short, with 3 bases between. This chain's CDR3 is CAWSLSTDTQYF. CDR3 bases: TGTGCCTGGAGTCTGAGCACAGATACGCAGTATTTT. The variable domain in full, completed from reference TRBV30 and TRBJ2-3, reads SQTIHQWPATLVQPVGSPLSLECTVEGTSNPNLYWYRQAAGRGLQLLFYSVGIGQISSEVPQNLSASRPQDRQFILSSKKLLLSDSGFYLCAWSLSTDTQYFGPGTRLTVL.

This clone was counted between two and nine times. Other DNA sequences in the sample encode the same CDR3. The rearrangement joins TRBV5-4 to TRBJ2-2; possibly TRBD1 for D (5 bases). V gave up 0 bases and J gave up 0 bases, with 9 bases separating them. In germline, CDR1 is SGHNT, CDR2 YYREEE (reference sequence). There are 16 residues in the CDR3. In DNA, the CDR3 is TGTGCCAGCAGCTTGGAGGCAGGGTCGAACACCGGGGAGCTGTTTTTT. Protein sequence: CASSLEAGSNTGELFF.

The chain carries TRBV6-1 and TRBJ2-2; maybe TRBD2 (5 bases). Trimming shortened V by 5 bases and J by 0 bases, and 10 bases separated the two germline ends. Germline loops: CDR1 MNHNS, CDR2 SASEGT. CDR3 length: 15 amino acids. CDR3 loop: CASSSLASNTGELFF. The CDR3 nucleotides read TGTGCCAGCAGTTCTTTAGCGTCGAACACCGGGGAGCTGTTTTTT.

J is TRBJ1-2 and V is TRBV5-1, with 8 nucleotides matching TRBD1. Germline lookup yields CDR1 SGHRS and CDR2 YFSETQ. V shed 2 bases and J 5 bases; nucleotides not matched to a gene: 5. The CDR3 runs to 14 residues. CDR3 in amino acids: CASSFGQGAYGYTF. The DNA of the CDR3 is TGCGCCAGCAGCTTCGGACAGGGAGCTTATGGCTACACCTTC.

This clone showed up just a few times. The chain combines TRBV10-3 with TRBJ1-1; D is uncertain. The V gene's germline CDR1 is ENHRY and CDR2 SYGVKD. CDR3 size: 13 residues. Trimming took off 4 bases at V and 1 base at J, with 7 bases between the two ends. CDR3 bases: TGTGCCATCAGTGCCGCGGCGAACACTGAAGCTTTCTTT. The encoded protein is CAISAAANTEAFF.

This clone has more than one count but fewer than ten. The chain joins TRBV14 to TRBJ1-1; maybe TRBD1 (5 bases). The ends were cut back, 6 bases at V and 4 bases at J, with 12 bases in the middle. Germline CDR1 is SGHDN and CDR2 is FVKESK. The CDR3 is 13 amino acids. The CDR3 loop reads CASSTSQGTEAFF. CDR3 sequence (DNA): TGTGCCAGCAGTACCAGCCAGGGCACTGAAGCTTTCTTT.

Concerning this clone: It is likely a read error, because the conserved phenylalanine at the end of the CDR3 is missing. The V and J genes are TRBV6-5 and TRBJ1-2, with 9 positions matching TRBD1. Germline CDR1 and CDR2: MNHEY and SVGAGI. V dropped 5 bases and J dropped 3; count of bases not matched to a gene: 4. The CDR3 has 14 residues. CDR3 coding DNA: TGTGCCAGCAGTGACACAGGGGGCGACTATGGCTACACCTCC. It specifies CASSDTGGDYGYTS.

The V and J genes are TRBV25-1 and TRBJ2-1; TRBD1 aligns across 9 bases. This CDR3 spans 15 amino acids. After removal of 10 bases from V and 10 bases from J, the junction contained 17 bases not matched to a gene. CDR1 and CDR2 from the germline V gene are MGHDK and SYGVNS. The DNA for the CDR3 is TGTGCCAACAGAAGAACAGGGGGCGGTGATGTGGAGCAGTTCTTC. It encodes CANRRTGGGDVEQFF.

The chain is built from TRBV12-5 and TRBJ1-1, with D tentatively TRBD1 (5 bases). Trimming pared 7 bases from V and 5 bases from J, leaving 11 bases between. CDR3 length: 12 amino acids. Germline CDR1 is LGHNT and CDR2 is FRNRAP. The CDR3 region has the DNA TGTGCTAGTGCCCAGGAGGGGACTGAAGCTTTCTTT. Its translation: CASAQEGTEAFF.

The rearrangement joins TRBV2 to TRBJ2-4; perhaps TRBD2 as D (6 bases). CDR1 SNHLY and CDR2 FYNNEI come from the germline V gene. The CDR3 extends over 15 amino acids. V gave up 6 bases and J gave up 0 bases, with 12 bases separating them. This CDR3 reads CASRLEGLAKNIQYF. For the CDR3, the DNA is TGTGCCAGCAGATTAGAGGGACTAGCCAAAAACATTCAGTACTTC.

As for this clone: In the same sample, other DNA sequences code for this CDR3. The rearrangement joins TRBV30 to TRBJ2-1, with D unclear. In germline, CDR1 is GTSNPN, CDR2 SVGIG (reference sequence). The V and J ends lost 0 bases and 5 bases respectively, with 14 bases between them. The CDR3 is made up of 15 amino acids. The chain's CDR3 is CAWSVHPPEHNEQFF. In nucleotides, the CDR3 is TGTGCCTGGAGTGTACATCCTCCAGAACACAATGAGCAGTTCTTC.

This clone was seen more than once but under ten times. Different DNA sequences within this sample yield the same CDR3. V and J are TRBV6-5 and TRBJ1-5; possibly TRBD1 for D (5 bases). Germline values: CDR1 MNHEY, CDR2 SVGAGI. The CDR3 loop spans 14 amino acids. The V and J ends lost 7 bases and 5 bases respectively, with 15 bases between them. This CDR3 is CASKRAGRDQPQHF. CDR3 nucleotide sequence: TGTGCCAGCAAGCGGGCAGGCAGGGATCAGCCCCAGCATTTT.

This clone was seen a few times. The J gene is TRBJ2-7, the V gene TRBV29-1; D gene uncertain. V lost 6 bases and J 0 bases, leaving 9 bases between the germline ends. The CDR3 loop spans 12 amino acids. Germline V CDR1 and CDR2: SQVTM, ANQGSEA. The CDR3 sequence is CSVSGSSYEQYF. DNA for the CDR3: TGCAGCGTCTCCGGGTCCTCCTACGAGCAGTACTTC.

This clone was picked up a small number of times. This sample includes further DNA sequences coding for the same CDR3. J is TRBJ2-7 and V is TRBV30; D perhaps matches TRBD2 (6 bases). Trimming stripped 8 bases from V and 5 bases from J, with 16 bases between. Germline V gives CDR1 GTSNPN, CDR2 SVGIG (reference sequence). This CDR3 contains 12 residues. The chain's CDR3 is CAGKGGADEQYF. The CDR3 region has the DNA TGTGCCGGGAAGGGCGGGGCCGACGAGCAGTACTTC.

The V gene is TRBV6-5, the J gene TRBJ1-2; 7 bases are a match to TRBD1. This CDR3 has 13 residues. V was pared by 9 bases and J by 0 bases, with 4 bases of the junction left unmatched. Germline CDR1 MNHEY, CDR2 SVGAGI. CDR3 sequence (DNA): TGTGCCAGTAGGACAGGAACTAACTATGGCTACACCTTC. It yields the protein CASRTGTNYGYTF.

This clone was observed a handful of times. The chain is built from TRBV11-3 and TRBJ1-1, with a possible D match to TRBD1 (5 bases). CDR1 is SGHNT, CDR2 YENEEA, per germline. The CDR3 is made up of 13 amino acids. The CDR3 DNA sequence: TGTGCTACGGCCCAAGCAGGGAGGACTGAAGCTTTCTTT. Amino acid sequence: CATAQAGRTEAFF.

This clone has more than one count but fewer than ten. The CDR3 DNA sequence: TGCGCCACCGGGGTCACAGATACGCAGTATTTT. As protein: CATGVTDTQYF. The chain couples TRBV10-2 to TRBJ2-3; D is possibly TRBD2 (5 bases). The V gene lost 10 bases and the J gene lost 2 bases, with 7 bases spanning the gap. This CDR3 comprises 11 residues. CDR1 and CDR2 from the germline V gene are WSHSY and SAAADI.

For the CDR3, the DNA is TGTGCCAGCAGGGGACAGTTTCCGCAGTACTTC. As protein: CASRGQFPQYF. The chain combines TRBV2 with TRBJ2-7; 7 nucleotides agree with TRBD1. Germline trimming cut 6 bases from V and 9 bases from J; bases unmatched to any gene: 5. This CDR3 has 11 amino acids. Germline CDR1 reads SNHLY; CDR2 reads FYNNEI.

This clone was seen more than once but under ten times. This sequence joins TRBV27 and TRBJ2-3, with D perhaps matching TRBD2 (6 bases). The V end lost 7 bases, the J end lost 1 base, and 18 bases lay between the germline ends. Germline V gene data show CDR1 as MNHEY and CDR2 as SMNVEV (reference sequence). The CDR3 has 16 residues. The CDR3 coding sequence is TGTGCCAGCATTAACGATTTTTGGGAGGGCACAGATACGCAGTATTTT. Protein: CASINDFWEGTDTQYF.

This sequence joins TRBV27 and TRBJ2-1, with 11 bases fitting TRBD2. From germline, CDR1 is MNHEY and CDR2 SMNVEV (reference sequence). Trimming removed 3 bases from V and 6 bases from J; junction bases left unmatched: 7. This CDR3 spans 16 amino acids. The CDR3 sequence is CASSFGGLAGGNEQFF. The CDR3 bases are TGTGCCAGCAGTTTCGGTGGGCTAGCGGGAGGCAATGAGCAGTTCTTC.

On this clone itself: The junction departs from the called germline gene at one end, perhaps through a read error. Other DNA sequences in this sample translate to the same CDR3. This chain joins TRBV7-9 and TRBJ1-1, with a possible D match to TRBD1 (5 bases). CDR3 size: 13 residues. Germline V gives CDR1 SEHNR, CDR2 FQNEAQ (reference sequence). In DNA form, the CDR3 reads TGTGCCAGCAGCTCCGGGGGGAACACTGAAGCCTTCTTT. Translated, it gives CASSSGGNTEAFF.

The chain carries TRBV5-6 and TRBJ2-2, with D possibly being TRBD1 (6 bases). CDR3 length: 14 residues. CDR1 is SGHDT, CDR2 YYEEEE, per germline. V was pared by 2 bases and J by 5 bases, with 10 bases between. CDR3 amino acids: CASSLQGGTGELFF. The CDR3 region has the DNA TGTGCCAGCAGCTTACAGGGTGGGACCGGGGAGCTGTTTTTT.

This clone was observed a handful of times. The rearrangement links TRBV6-5 to TRBJ2-5; D is unresolved. The DNA end lines up better with TRBJ2-7; the J call may be wrong. CDR1 MNHEY and CDR2 SVGAGI come from the germline V gene. The CDR3 spans 12 residues. The CDR3 sequence is CATHNLQYEQYF. The CDR3, as DNA: TGTGCCACCCATAACCTTCAATACGAGCAGTACTTC.

J is TRBJ2-1 and V is TRBV7-2; D is perhaps TRBD1 (5 bases). The V end lost 2 bases, the J end lost 6 bases, and 8 bases lay between the germline ends. Germline loops: CDR1 SGHTA, CDR2 FQGNSA. The CDR3 is made up of 13 amino acids. The CDR3 nucleotides are TGTGCCAGCAGCTTACAGGGTCTCAATGAGCAGTTCTTC. This encodes CASSLQGLNEQFF.

The chain recombines TRBV6-5 with TRBJ1-1, with D possibly TRBD1 on 5 matching bases. CDR1 MNHEY and CDR2 SVGAGI come from the germline V gene. CDR3 length equals 14 residues. The V end was cut by 2 bases, the J end by 6 bases, with 13 bases between. The CDR3 is CASSYRGSWAEAFF. In DNA form, the CDR3 reads TGTGCCAGCAGTTACCGGGGGTCTTGGGCTGAAGCTTTCTTT.

DNA for the CDR3: TGTGCCAGCAGCCGCCTGTCGCAGGGGCCGTCCTACGAGCAGTACTTC. Protein sequence: CASSRLSQGPSYEQYF. The chain uses TRBV7-8 and TRBJ2-7, with D possibly matching TRBD1 (6 bases). Trimming stripped 5 bases from V and 1 base from J, with 18 bases between. Germline V CDR1 and CDR2: SGHVS, FQNEAQ. The CDR3 totals 16 residues.

About this clone: The junction departs from germline at one end; a sequencing error may be responsible. The chain is built from TRBV7-7 and TRBJ2-3; 7 bases agree with TRBD1. Germline CDR1 reads SSHAT; CDR2 reads FNYEAQ (reference sequence). The CDR3 has 11 residues. The CDR3 loop reads CASSSGGTQYF. CDR3 DNA sequence: TGTGCTAGCAGTTCAGGGGGTACGCAGTATTTT.

This clone was observed a few times. The rearrangement links TRBV28 to TRBJ1-2; 7 positions match TRBD1. Germline CDR1 MDHEN, CDR2 SYDVKM. This CDR3 contains 12 residues. Unmatched junction bases numbered 6, after V lost 6 bases and J lost 8 bases. DNA of the CDR3: TGTGCCAGCAGAACAGGGGCTGGGGGCTACACCTTC. Residues: CASRTGAGGYTF.

The chain couples TRBV2 to TRBJ2-2; D may be TRBD1 (5 bases). This CDR3 region has 12 residues. V lost 10 bases to trimming and J lost 3 bases, with 9 bases between them. CDR1 and CDR2 (germline): SNHLY, FYNNEI. The CDR3 sequence: CATPTDTGELFF. CDR3 DNA sequence: TGTGCCACTCCGACAGACACCGGGGAGCTGTTTTTT.

This clone was found a few times. The chain recombines TRBV30 with TRBJ1-2; maybe TRBD1 (6 bases). Germline V gene data show CDR1 as GTSNPN and CDR2 as SVGIG (reference sequence). V was pared by 5 bases and J by 4 bases, with 14 bases between. The CDR3 totals 13 residues. CDR3 sequence: CAWHRQGIYGYTF. DNA for the CDR3: TGTGCCTGGCACCGGCAGGGGATCTATGGCTACACCTTC.